The T cell receptor beta chain under discussion was sequenced for a study of T cell responses to AZD1222 COVID-19 vaccine (dated by TCRdb to the early 2020s). Background for the entire study: TCR sequencing was performed for fewer than 250 trial participants, of whom roughly 200 were given two doses of AZD1222 and 26 were given two doses of MenACWY control vaccine. Trial participants were enrolled into age subgroups of 18-55, 56-69 and 70-plus years, which contained about 160, 30 and 59 TCR-sequenced participants, respectively.

Overall results and qualifications from the work: Epitopes outside the regions mutated in the B.1.351 and B.1.1.7 variants were reportedly recognized by nearly half of the unique spike-specific TCRs. Conclusions about previously exposed vaccinees were limited because only a handful of AZD1222 recipients were SARS-CoV-2 seropositive at baseline. Spike-specific TCR breadth and depth rose significantly after two AZD1222 doses compared with day 0 and with MenACWY recipients. Vaccine-associated CD4 TCRs spanned the whole spike protein, with dominant responses in regions 160-218 and 743-854. Participants were mostly white British and included more females than males, and it was suggested by the authors that clonal diversity may have been underestimated. The 56-69-year group was small, and its depth increase did not reach significance, likely because of low power. No day 14 peak-response samples were available, so repertoires were characterized only after the peak T cell response.

The CDR3 regions of human TCRbeta chains were analyzed by immunosequencing. As for the original processing: TCRs in the repertoires were matched against a reference library of SARS-CoV-2-specific TCRs that had been generated with the MIRA antigen-specificity platform. Breadth meant the fraction of unique TCRs that were SARS-CoV-2-associated, whereas depth meant the fraction of total T cells that were SARS-CoV-2-associated. Each spike-specific TCR was assigned to its reactive spike region and to a CD4 or CD8 class using the MIRA data. Log10-transformed breadth and depth values were compared by one-way ANOVA with Sidak's multiple comparisons tests. In TCRdb, the immuneACCESS table is reduced to in-frame sequences with V and J assigned. These tables do not hold every clone; where another copy was compared, an unresolved V gene accounts for under half, and the others remain unexplained. V and J calls and clone size follow that table, whereas D and trimming were derived from the DNA. This sample gives under 130,000 clones in total; approximately 90% of them show up just once. The ten largest clones add up to 2.5% of the sample.

Deletion took 5 bases off V and 7 bases off J, with a span of 12 bases between the germline ends. The germline V gene (reference sequence) gives CDR1 as LGHDT and CDR2 as YNNKEL. The CDR3 spans 14 residues, from the cysteine through the phenylalanine. Only the CDR3 part of the read is kept: 42 bases, read in frame from the first base. A word on this clone: Its antigen specificity is not known. No qualities accompany the bases; no much larger clone lies one base away.

This sample's time point label indicates: about 28 days (+/-7) after the second vaccine dose. AZD1222 recipients whose second dose came at about 4 weeks and those whose second dose came at about 12 weeks were combined into one group, since spike-specific TCR depth and breadth did not differ between the two schedules. The vaccinee samples were drawn from two UK trials, COV001 and COV002, one of which was a single-blind randomized controlled phase 2/3 trial testing AZD1222 (ChAdOx1 nCoV-19) in healthy adults. Trial participant PBMC samples were collected at day 0 and day 28 after the second dose for TCRbeta chain sequencing.

The sequence joins TRBV3-1 (or the pseudogene TRBV3-2) to TRBJ1-6, and TRBD1 may be the D gene, going by 5 matching bases. The sequencing here drew on peripheral blood, taken 28 days after the second AZD1222 dose. The sequence came from an adult who received the AZD1222 COVID-19 vaccine. In nucleotides, the sequence is TGTGCCAGCAGCACGAGGGGTCGAAATTCACCCCTCCACTTT. Its amino acids are CASSTRGRNSPLHF.